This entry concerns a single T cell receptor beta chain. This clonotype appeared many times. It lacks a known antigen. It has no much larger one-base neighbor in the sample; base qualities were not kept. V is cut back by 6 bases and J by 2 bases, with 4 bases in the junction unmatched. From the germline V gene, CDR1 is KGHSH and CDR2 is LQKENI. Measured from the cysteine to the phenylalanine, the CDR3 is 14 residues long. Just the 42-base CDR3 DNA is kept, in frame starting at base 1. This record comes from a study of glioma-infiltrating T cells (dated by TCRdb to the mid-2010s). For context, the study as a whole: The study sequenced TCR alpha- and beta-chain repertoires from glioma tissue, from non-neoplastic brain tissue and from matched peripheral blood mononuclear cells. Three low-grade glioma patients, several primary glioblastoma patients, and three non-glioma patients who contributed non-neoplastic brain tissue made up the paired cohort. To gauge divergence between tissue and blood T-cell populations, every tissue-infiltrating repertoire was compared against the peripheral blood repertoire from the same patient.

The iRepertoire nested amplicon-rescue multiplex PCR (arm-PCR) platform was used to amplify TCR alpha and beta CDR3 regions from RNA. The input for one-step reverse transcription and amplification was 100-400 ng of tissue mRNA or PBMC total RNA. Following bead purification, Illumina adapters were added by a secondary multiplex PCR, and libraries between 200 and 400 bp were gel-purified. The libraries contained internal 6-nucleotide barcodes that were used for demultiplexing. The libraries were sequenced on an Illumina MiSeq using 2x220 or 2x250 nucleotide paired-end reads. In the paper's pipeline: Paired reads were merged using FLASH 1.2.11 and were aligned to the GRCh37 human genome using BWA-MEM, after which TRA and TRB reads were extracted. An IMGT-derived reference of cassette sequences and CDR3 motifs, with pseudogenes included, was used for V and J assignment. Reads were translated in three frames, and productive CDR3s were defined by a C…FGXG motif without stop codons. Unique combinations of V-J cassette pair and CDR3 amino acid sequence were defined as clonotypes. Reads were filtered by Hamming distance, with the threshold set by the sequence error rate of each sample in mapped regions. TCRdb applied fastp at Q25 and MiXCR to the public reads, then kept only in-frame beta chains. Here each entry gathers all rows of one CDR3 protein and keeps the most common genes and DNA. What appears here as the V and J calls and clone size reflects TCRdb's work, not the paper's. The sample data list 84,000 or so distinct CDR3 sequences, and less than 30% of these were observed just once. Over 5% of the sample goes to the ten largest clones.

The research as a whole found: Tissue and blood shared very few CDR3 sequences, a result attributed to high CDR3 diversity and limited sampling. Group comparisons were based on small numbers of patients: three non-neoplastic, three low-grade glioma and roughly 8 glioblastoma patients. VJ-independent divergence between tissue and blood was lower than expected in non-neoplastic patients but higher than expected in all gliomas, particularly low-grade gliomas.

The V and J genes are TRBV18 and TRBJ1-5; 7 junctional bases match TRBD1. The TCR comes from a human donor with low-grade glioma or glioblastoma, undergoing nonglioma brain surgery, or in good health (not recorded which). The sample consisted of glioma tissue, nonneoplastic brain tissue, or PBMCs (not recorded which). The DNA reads TGTGCCAGCTCCCGCGGGACAGGCAATCAGCCCCAGCATTTT. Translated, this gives CASSRGTGNQPQHF. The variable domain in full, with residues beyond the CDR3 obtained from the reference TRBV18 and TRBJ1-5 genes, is NAGVMQNPRHLVRRRGQEARLRCSPMKGHSHVYWYRQLPEEGLKFMVYLQKENIIDESGMPKERFSAEFPKEGPSILRIQQVVRGDSAAYFCASSRGTGNQPQHFGDGTRLSIL.